A single sample is the source of the 30 T cell receptor beta chains below, sequenced in a study of monozygotic twins with inflammatory bowel disease. TCRdb reprocessed the 5' RACE reads, with one entry per CDR3 protein and no DNA. The table for this sample gives some 300,000 distinct CDR3 sequences. Sequencing was performed on blood. The origin of the receptors is a human donor with ulcerative colitis or Crohn's disease, or a healthy co-twin of an affected twin (not recorded which).

The J gene is TRBJ2-2, the V gene TRBV9; TCRdb's D gene call, TRBD1, goes unchecked for lack of DNA. The CDR3 sequence is 17 residues long. CDR1 is SGDLS, CDR2 YYNGEE, per germline. The CDR3 is CASSAQTSGEWTGELFF.

J is TRBJ2-7 and V is TRBV30; TCRdb names TRBD2, which stays unverified in the absence of DNA. CDR3 size: 16 residues. Per germline, CDR1 GTSNPN and CDR2 SVGIG (reference sequence). CDR3 region: CAWTGLAGGSSYEQYF.

Here the CDR3 reads CASSLSGSRTDTQYF. This chain links TRBV11-2 with TRBJ2-3. The CDR3 covers 15 residues. Germline V gene lookup returns CDR1 SGHAT and CDR2 FQNNGV.

The V gene is TRBV11-1, the J gene TRBJ1-1. Per germline, CDR1 SGHAT and CDR2 FQDESV (reference sequence). The CDR3 runs to 18 residues. CDR3 sequence reads: CASSLEMDWSTMNTEAFF.

The chain uses TRBV5-4 and TRBJ2-2; no DNA is available, so the TRBD1 call from TCRdb remains unchecked. The CDR3 consists of 15 residues. Germline V gene lookup returns CDR1 SGHNT and CDR2 YYREEE (reference sequence). The CDR3 here is CASSFAGVDTGELFF.

The genes are TRBV9 and TRBJ1-5; TCRdb gives TRBD1 as the D gene, but with no DNA this cannot be confirmed. Germline V gene data show CDR1 as SGDLS and CDR2 as YYNGEE. CDR3 length equals 14 residues. The CDR3 loop is CASSVDRSGQPQHF.

The chain is built from TRBV19 and TRBJ1-1; TCRdb gives TRBD1 as the D gene, but with no DNA this cannot be confirmed. The CDR3 totals 15 residues. Per germline, CDR1 LNHDA and CDR2 SQIVND (reference sequence). Here the CDR3 reads CASSISSRVRAEAFF. Together with reference TRBV19 and TRBJ1-1, the CDR3 gives the full variable domain: DGGITQSPKYLFRKEGQNVTLSCEQNLNHDAMYWYRQDPGQGLRLIYYSQIVNDFQKGDIAEGYSVSREKKESFPLTVTSAQKNPTAFYLCASSISSRVRAEAFFGQGTRLTVV.

V usage is TRBV28 and J usage is TRBJ2-1; TCRdb reports TRBD2, a call that lacks DNA to check it against. Looked up from germline, CDR1 is MDHEN and CDR2 is SYDVKM. There are 15 residues in the CDR3. CDR3 amino acids: CASSFLAGAYNEQFF.

The chain recombines TRBV12-3 or TRBV12-4 with TRBJ1-5; TCRdb reports TRBD1, a call that lacks DNA to check it against. The CDR3 is made up of 15 amino acids. The CDR3 is CASSDSQKPNQPQHF.

The gene calls are TRBV7-8 and TRBJ2-5; the D call from TCRdb, TRBD2, cannot be confirmed without DNA. The germline V gene has CDR1 SGHVS and CDR2 FQNEAQ. The CDR3 sequence is 15 residues long. CDR3 residues: CASTLGAGGRETQYF.

The genes are TRBV7-6 and TRBJ2-1; absent DNA, TCRdb's TRBD1 call cannot be checked. CDR1 and CDR2 (germline): SGHVS, FNYEAQ. The CDR3 loop spans 14 amino acids. CDR3 region: CASSLGPVINEQFF.

The V gene is TRBV6-5, the J gene TRBJ2-2; TCRdb returns TRBD2, unconfirmable since there is no DNA. The CDR3 runs 14 residues. Germline V gene data show CDR1 as MNHEY and CDR2 as SVGAGI. The CDR3 protein is CASSYGTITGELFF.

The chain has TRBV7-9 and TRBJ1-4; checking the TCRdb D call of TRBD1 is not possible without DNA. Germline CDR1 and CDR2: SEHNR and FQNEAQ (reference sequence). The CDR3 totals 14 residues. CDR3 amino acids: CASSTRQGNENLFF.

The chain couples TRBV7-9 to TRBJ2-3; the D call from TCRdb, TRBD2, cannot be confirmed without DNA. The CDR3 runs 16 residues. CDR1 is SEHNR, CDR2 FQNEAQ, per germline (reference sequence). The CDR3: CASSRIGTSGTDTQYF.

The chain recombines TRBV7-9 with TRBJ1-5; the TCRdb D gene call, TRBD1, has no DNA to confirm it. The CDR3 loop spans 16 amino acids. CDR1 and CDR2 from the germline V gene are SEHNR and FQNEAQ (reference sequence). This CDR3 reads CASSLWVSGTNQPQHF.

V is TRBV12-3 or TRBV12-4 and J is TRBJ2-1. This CDR3 has 14 residues. The CDR3 sequence: CASAIEASYNEQFF.

The chain uses TRBV7-9 and TRBJ2-1; TCRdb names TRBD1, which stays unverified in the absence of DNA. Germline assignment: CDR1 SEHNR and CDR2 FQNEAQ (reference sequence). This CDR3 contains 13 residues. The CDR3 reads CASSSWTGNEQFF.

This sequence joins TRBV15 and TRBJ2-5. The germline V gene encodes CDR1 LNHNV and CDR2 YYDKDF (reference sequence). The CDR3 covers 12 residues. CDR3 sequence reads: CATSREGETQYF.

The gene calls are TRBV21-1 and TRBJ2-3; TCRdb outputs TRBD2, but without DNA this stays unchecked. TRBV21-1 is marked as a pseudogene. CDR3 size: 15 residues. CDR3 loop: CASSKLAGRSDTQYF.

The chain joins TRBV4-3 to TRBJ1-5; TCRdb's D gene call, TRBD1, goes unchecked for lack of DNA. Germline V lookup: CDR1 LGHNA, CDR2 YSLEER. The CDR3 is 18 residues long. The CDR3 region is CASSQDRKTGISNQPQHF.

The chain couples TRBV7-2 to TRBJ2-1; TCRdb indicates TRBD2, and absent DNA this call remains unverified. The CDR3 totals 16 residues. Germline V lookup: CDR1 SGHTA, CDR2 FQGNSA. CDR3 protein: CASSPVSGLAGNEQFF.

V and J are TRBV4-2 and TRBJ2-2; the TRBD2 assignment by TCRdb is unverifiable without DNA. CDR3 length equals 16 residues. Germline CDR1 reads LGHNA; CDR2 reads YNFKEQ. CDR3 sequence reads: CASSPRPLAGTGELFF.

V is TRBV7-9 and J is TRBJ2-5; TCRdb indicates TRBD1, and absent DNA this call remains unverified. Germline CDR1 and CDR2: SEHNR and FQNEAQ (reference sequence). The CDR3 has 14 amino acids. The CDR3 loop is CASSRGTVQETQYF.

The V call is TRBV20-1, the J call TRBJ2-1; TCRdb selects TRBD2, and the lack of DNA leaves this call unchecked. CDR1 DFQATT and CDR2 SNEGSKA come from the germline V gene (reference sequence). This CDR3 is built from 15 residues. The chain's CDR3 is CSARVGTSGMNEQFF.

The chain couples TRBV12-3 or TRBV12-4 to TRBJ2-7. This CDR3 has 12 residues. The CDR3 spells CASSFGPYEQYF.

The chain combines TRBV5-1 with TRBJ1-3. Germline CDR1 reads SGHRS; CDR2 reads YFSETQ. The CDR3 has 17 amino acids. CDR3 protein: CASSLLWRGVSGNTIYF.

CDR3 residues: CASSLLQAGYGYTF. The V and J genes are TRBV5-5 and TRBJ1-2; there is no DNA to check the TCRdb D call of TRBD1. The CDR3 has 14 residues. Germline V lookup: CDR1 SGHKS, CDR2 YYEKEE (reference sequence).

The genes are TRBV29-1 and TRBJ2-5; TCRdb selects TRBD1, and the lack of DNA leaves this call unchecked. This CDR3 spans 12 amino acids. The germline gives CDR1 SQVTM, CDR2 ANQGSEA. CDR3 amino acids: CSADRGQETQYF.

The rearrangement joins TRBV7-6 to TRBJ1-3. The CDR3 sequence is 16 residues long. The germline V gene encodes CDR1 SGHVS and CDR2 FNYEAQ. This chain's CDR3 is CASSPGLFRTGNTIYF. Full variable domain (remainder filled in from reference TRBV7-6 and TRBJ1-3): GAGVSQSPRYKVTKRGQDVALRCDPISGHVSLYWYRQALGQGPEFLTYFNYEAQQDKSGLPNDRFSAERPEGSISTLTIQRTEQRDSAMYRCASSPGLFRTGNTIYFGEGSWLTVV.

This chain joins TRBV21-1 and TRBJ2-7. TRBV21-1 is annotated as a pseudogene. This CDR3 contains 15 residues. CDR3 sequence reads: CASSKGLAGAYEQYF.